The next 21 T cell receptor beta chains were all read from a single sample in a study of blood T cell repertoires in COVID-19. TCRdb's table, derived via immunoSEQ multiplex PCR, lists solely in-frame clones and lacks some. Altogether around 230,000 clones are present, around 85% being singletons, with the ten largest covering roughly 3.3%. Sample: PBMCs or T cells enriched from blood (not recorded which). These TCRs come from a woman aged 40 to 55 with acute COVID-19.

The chain is built from TRBV28 and TRBJ2-3, with TRBD2 matching over 13 bases. Per germline, CDR1 MDHEN and CDR2 SYDVKM. The CDR3 runs to 17 residues. J gave up 2 bases and V 2 bases, and 4 bases lay outside the gene matches. The DNA of the CDR3 is TGTGCCAGCAGTTTAGAAGGACTAGCGGGAGACACAGATACGCAGTATTTT. Translated: CASSLEGLAGDTDTQYF.

The rearrangement links TRBV4-1 to TRBJ2-3, with D possibly matching TRBD2 (6 bases). Trimming cost V 7 bases and J 2 bases, with 16 bases left between them. The CDR3 sequence is 15 residues long. Germline-derived CDR1 and CDR2 are MGHRA and YSYEKL. The CDR3 loop reads CASKKIAENTDTQYF. The CDR3 nucleotides read TGCGCCAGCAAAAAGATAGCGGAGAACACAGATACGCAGTATTTT.

The chain links TRBV12-5 to TRBJ2-2; D possibly corresponds to TRBD1 (6 bases). Germline V gene lookup returns CDR1 LGHNT and CDR2 FRNRAP. V lost 0 bases, J lost 5 bases, and 19 bases lay in between. The CDR3 is 18 residues long. The CDR3 protein is CASGLVIRSGGGTGELFF. CDR3 sequence (DNA): TGTGCTAGTGGTTTGGTAATTCGCTCTGGGGGCGGGACCGGGGAGCTGTTTTTT.

The chain combines TRBV30 with TRBJ1-2; D is undetermined. The CDR3 loop spans 15 amino acids. Germline lookup yields CDR1 GTSNPN and CDR2 SVGIG (reference sequence). Trimming left V 1 base short and J 4 bases short, with 16 bases between. The CDR3 region has the DNA TGTGCCTGGAGTGGGTTCGGGAGTGGCTCCTATGGCTACACCTTC. This sequence encodes CAWSGFGSGSYGYTF.

V usage is TRBV7-9 and J usage is TRBJ2-6, with unresolved D. In germline, CDR1 is SEHNR, CDR2 FQNEAQ (reference sequence). Between the trimmed V and J ends, which lost 5 bases and 12 bases, there was a span of 11 bases. The CDR3 loop spans 12 amino acids. CDR3 sequence: CASSVESGVLTF. The CDR3, as DNA: TGTGCCAGCAGCGTAGAGTCCGGCGTCCTGACTTTC.

The chain joins TRBV14 to TRBJ2-3; 10 positions agree with TRBD2. Germline V gene data show CDR1 as SGHDN and CDR2 as FVKESK. The trim removed 6 bases at V and 2 bases at J, leaving 8 bases unmatched. CDR3 length: 16 residues. This CDR3 reads CASSRRLAGITDTQYF. DNA of the CDR3: TGTGCCAGCAGTCGTCGACTAGCGGGCATCACAGATACGCAGTATTTT. Combining the CDR3 with reference TRBV14 and TRBJ2-3 gives the whole variable domain EAGVTQFPSHSVIEKGQTVTLRCDPISGHDNLYWYRRVMGKEIKFLLHFVKESKQDESGMPNNRFLAERTGGTYSTLKVQPAELEDSGVYFCASSRRLAGITDTQYFGPGTRLTVL.

The V gene is TRBV27, the J gene TRBJ1-1; unclear D gene. Trimming left V 2 bases short and J 1 base short, with 5 bases between. The CDR3 consists of 13 residues. Germline assignment: CDR1 MNHEY and CDR2 SMNVEV (reference sequence). The CDR3 sequence: CASSLRENTEAFF. CDR3 nucleotide sequence: TGTGCCAGCAGTTTACGAGAGAACACTGAAGCTTTCTTT.

The chain couples TRBV12-3 or TRBV12-4 to TRBJ1-2; D is possibly TRBD1 (6 bases). The CDR3 sequence is 13 residues long. V lost 10 bases and J lost 4, with 16 bases in between. CDR3 coding DNA: TGTGCCATGGGTCGGATGGACAGCTATGGCTACACCTTC. The encoded protein is CAMGRMDSYGYTF.

This chain links TRBV3-1 (or the pseudogene TRBV3-2) with TRBJ2-3; TRBD2 aligns across 11 bases. CDR1 and CDR2 from the germline V gene are LGHDT and YNNKEL (reference sequence). CDR3 length equals 17 residues. V lost 4 bases to trimming and J lost 2 bases; unmatched junction nucleotides: 8. The CDR3 DNA reads as TGTGCCAGCAGCCCTATGGGACTAGCGGAAATCACAGATACGCAGTATTTT. Its translation: CASSPMGLAEITDTQYF.

This chain uses TRBV6-4 with TRBJ2-1; TRBD2 agrees at 11 bases. CDR3 length equals 15 residues. Germline V gene lookup returns CDR1 MRHNA and CDR2 SNTAGT. The J segment lost 8 bases and the V segment lost 0 bases, leaving 3 bases of the junction unmatched. CDR3 nucleotides: TGTGCCAGCAGTGACTCTACTAGCGGGAGCCATGAGCAGTTCTTC. Its protein is CASSDSTSGSHEQFF.

J is TRBJ2-3 and V is TRBV15; D perhaps matches TRBD2 (6 bases). V lost 2 bases, J lost 1 base, and 13 bases lay in between. CDR1 LNHNV and CDR2 YYDKDF come from the germline V gene (reference sequence). The CDR3 has 16 amino acids. The CDR3 coding sequence is TGTGCCACCAGCAGAAAATCCGGGACTGGCACAGATACGCAGTATTTT. Translation gives CATSRKSGTGTDTQYF.

The V and J genes are TRBV6-6 and TRBJ1-1; 9 bases agree with TRBD1. The germline V gene has CDR1 MNHNY and CDR2 SVGAGI (reference sequence). This CDR3 contains 18 residues. The trim removed 5 bases at V and 2 bases at J, leaving 15 bases unmatched. The CDR3 DNA is TGTGCCAGCAGTCATAGGGCAGAGCAACAGGGGGCAAACACTGAAGCTTTCTTT. It codes for CASSHRAEQQGANTEAFF.

The chain employs TRBV19 and TRBJ2-6; D remains ambiguous. CDR1 LNHDA and CDR2 SQIVND come from the germline V gene (reference sequence). V shed 3 bases and J shed 0 bases, with 6 bases lying between them. The CDR3 runs to 15 residues. CDR3 DNA: TGTGCCAGTAGTATCCCAGACTCTGGGGCCAACGTCCTGACTTTC. It translates to CASSIPDSGANVLTF.

This chain connects TRBV5-1 to TRBJ2-1, with a tentative D call TRBD1 (6 bases). The V gene lost 5 bases and the J gene lost 8 bases, with 17 bases spanning the gap. This CDR3 spans 14 amino acids. From germline, CDR1 is SGHRS and CDR2 YFSETQ. In DNA, the CDR3 is TGCGCCAGCAGTCCGAAGGGTGGGGGCGATGAGCAGTTCTTC. This codes for CASSPKGGGDEQFF.

The CDR3 is CASSLVSSRVGTEAFF. In DNA form, the CDR3 reads TGTGCCAGCAGCTTAGTGTCCTCCAGGGTTGGCACTGAAGCTTTCTTT. The rearrangement uses TRBV11-2 and TRBJ1-1, with TRBD1 as a possible D gene (5 bases). Trimming pared 1 base from V and 4 bases from J, leaving 16 bases between. Germline values: CDR1 SGHAT, CDR2 FQNNGV. This CDR3 has 16 amino acids.

The rearrangement joins TRBV11-3 to TRBJ2-3, with unresolved D. Germline-derived CDR1 and CDR2 are SGHNT and YENEEA. V was shortened by 7 bases and J by 1 base, with 9 bases between the two germline ends. CDR3 size: 13 residues. The CDR3 sequence is CASNRRRTDTQYF. CDR3 coding DNA: TGTGCCAGCAACCGGCGGCGCACAGATACGCAGTATTTT.

The chain is built from TRBV28 and TRBJ1-1, with TRBD1 identical over 8 bases. Germline CDR1 reads MDHEN; CDR2 reads SYDVKM. Trimming removed 4 bases from V and 0 bases from J; junction bases left unmatched: 4. The length of the CDR3 is 15 residues. The CDR3 region has the DNA TGTGCCAGCAGTTCCGGACAGGGCTTGAACACTGAAGCTTTCTTT. This gives the protein CASSSGQGLNTEAFF.

The CDR3 DNA follows: TGTGCCAGCAGCCAACTAGATACGCAGTATTTT. Amino acid sequence: CASSQLDTQYF. The chain joins TRBV6-1 to TRBJ2-3, with D uncertain. Trimming left V 6 bases short and J 5 bases short, with 6 bases between. CDR1 and CDR2 from the germline V gene are MNHNS and SASEGT. The length of the CDR3 is 11 residues.

A single count supports this clone. This chain uses TRBV18 with TRBJ2-5; 7 bases line up with TRBD1. Germline V CDR1 and CDR2: KGHSH, LQKENI. Unmatched junction bases numbered 5, after V lost 6 bases and J lost 1 base. The length of the CDR3 is 14 residues. The CDR3 is CASSPGQTQETQYF. CDR3 DNA: TGTGCCAGCTCCCCGGGACAGACCCAAGAGACCCAGTACTTC.

In nucleotides, the CDR3 is TGTGCCAGCAGCCAAGAAAGCGGCGCGAACACCGGGGAGCTGTTTTTT. Protein: CASSQESGANTGELFF. This chain links TRBV14 with TRBJ2-2, with D possibly matching TRBD2 (5 bases). The CDR3 has 16 amino acids. V was shortened by 0 bases and J by 0 bases, with 8 bases between the two germline ends. CDR1 and CDR2 (germline): SGHDN, FVKESK.

J is TRBJ1-4 and V is TRBV5-6; weak D call: TRBD1 (5 bases). The CDR3 loop spans 15 amino acids. CDR1 is SGHDT, CDR2 YYEEEE, per germline. Between the trimmed V and J ends, which lost 4 bases and 8 bases, there was a span of 18 bases. The CDR3 is CASSPHGGVGEKLFF. CDR3 nucleotides: TGTGCCAGCAGCCCCCATGGGGGGGTGGGCGAAAAACTGTTTTTT.